Shown below are 26 T cell receptor beta chains from a single sample sequenced in a study of cytomegalovirus exposure and HLA in healthy donors. 60 Vbeta and 13 Jbeta primers were used in PCR. Some clones are missing from TCRdb's copy, which holds only in-frame ones; the method was immunoSEQ multiplex PCR. Seen here are under 70,000 clones, roughly 90% observed once, and the top ten hold roughly 2%. The sequencing sample was made of PBMCs. The receptors stem from a woman aged 25 to 39 in good health and CMV-seronegative.

The chain employs TRBV7-2 and TRBJ2-7; 11 nucleotides match TRBD2. From germline, CDR1 is SGHTA and CDR2 FQGNSA. The length of the CDR3 is 15 residues. V lost 7 bases, J lost 3 bases, and 8 bases stayed unmatched. The CDR3 spells CASTFGTSGRYEQYF. In DNA form, the CDR3 reads TGTGCCAGCACATTCGGGACTAGCGGTCGCTACGAGCAGTACTTC.

The chain links TRBV7-2 to TRBJ1-1; 8 nucleotides agree with TRBD1. CDR1 SGHTA and CDR2 FQGNSA come from the germline V gene. The CDR3 is 15 residues long. The ends lost 4 bases at V and 1 base at J; junction bases unmatched: 5. The CDR3 region has the DNA TGTGCCAGCAGCTCAGGGGACAGGCGGAACACTGAAGCTTTCTTT. It specifies CASSSGDRRNTEAFF.

The gene calls are TRBV7-2 and TRBJ1-1; D is perhaps TRBD1 (5 bases). CDR1 and CDR2 (germline): SGHTA, FQGNSA. The CDR3 is 15 amino acids. V was shortened by 1 base and J by 1 base, with 10 bases between the two germline ends. The CDR3 region is CASSLVRAPNTEAFF. The CDR3 DNA reads TGTGCCAGCAGCTTAGTCAGGGCCCCGAACACTGAAGCTTTCTTT.

V is TRBV7-9 and J is TRBJ2-7, with 9 bases matching TRBD1. V lost 5 bases, J lost 3 bases, and 2 bases stayed unmatched. The CDR3 covers 13 residues. Per the germline V gene, CDR1 is SEHNR and CDR2 is FQNEAQ (reference sequence). This CDR3 is CASSRTGVYEQYF. The CDR3 DNA sequence: TGTGCCAGCAGCAGGACAGGGGTCTACGAGCAGTACTTC.

The genes are TRBV4-1 and TRBJ2-7; D might be TRBD2 (5 bases). Germline V lookup: CDR1 MGHRA, CDR2 YSYEKL. The CDR3 covers 14 residues. V lost 0 bases and J 6 bases, leaving 12 bases between the germline ends. CDR3 DNA: TGCGCCAGCAGCCAAGATTCGGGGATGCCCGAGCAGTACTTC. It is translated as CASSQDSGMPEQYF.

The chain uses TRBV5-1 and TRBJ1-1; the D is unclear. The CDR3 has 14 residues. Germline assignment: CDR1 SGHRS and CDR2 YFSETQ. The V gene lost 0 bases and the J gene lost 0 bases, with 6 bases spanning the gap. CDR3 amino acids: CASSLARMNTEAFF. In nucleotides, the CDR3 is TGCGCCAGCAGCTTGGCTCGTATGAACACTGAAGCTTTCTTT.

The CDR3 sequence: CASGTQRSSTIYF. The CDR3 DNA reads as TGTGCCAGCGGGACACAAAGGTCCTCCACCATATATTTT. The chain couples TRBV19 to TRBJ1-3; TRBD1 is a possible D gene (6 bases). V was pared by 9 bases and J by 9 bases, with 18 bases between. Per the germline V gene, CDR1 is LNHDA and CDR2 is SQIVND (reference sequence). The CDR3 length is 13 residues.

J is TRBJ1-1 and V is TRBV27; no reliable D call. The CDR3 extends over 17 amino acids. The V gene lost 7 bases and the J gene lost 1 base, with 22 bases spanning the gap. Per the germline V gene, CDR1 is MNHEY and CDR2 is SMNVEV (reference sequence). In nucleotides, the CDR3 is TGTGCCAGCATCCTGTACCCCCCCCCGGGGTCGAACACTGAAGCTTTCTTT. This translates into CASILYPPPGSNTEAFF.

The rearrangement uses TRBV4-2 and TRBJ2-2, with no clear D. V lost 0 bases and J 4 bases, leaving 3 bases between the germline ends. The CDR3 covers 13 residues. Germline V gene data show CDR1 as LGHNA and CDR2 as YNFKEQ. CDR3 bases: TGTGCCAGCAGCCAAGACAGCACCGGGGAGCTGTTTTTT. Translating it yields CASSQDSTGELFF.

The J gene is TRBJ2-5, the V gene TRBV6-5, with 7 bases that match TRBD2. Germline V gives CDR1 MNHEY, CDR2 SVGAGI. Trimming at V came to 5 bases and at J to 11 bases, leaving 5 bases not matched to a gene. This CDR3 is built from 11 residues. The CDR3 sequence: CASSRAGEQYF. As DNA, the CDR3 is TGTGCCAGCAGTCGCGCGGGGGAGCAGTACTTC.

The chain joins TRBV19 to TRBJ2-4; a possible D gene is TRBD1 (7 bases). This CDR3 is 14 amino acids long. V shed 10 bases and J shed 6 bases, with 19 bases lying between them. Germline loops: CDR1 LNHDA, CDR2 SQIVND (reference sequence). The CDR3: CATAQGEAVNIQYF. CDR3 nucleotides: TGTGCCACCGCCCAGGGGGAGGCTGTAAACATTCAGTACTTC.

The chain carries TRBV18 and TRBJ2-7, with a tentative D call TRBD1 (6 bases). This CDR3 spans 13 amino acids. V was trimmed by 2 bases and J by 4 bases, leaving 9 bases between them. The germline gives CDR1 KGHSH, CDR2 LQKENI. The CDR3 bases are TGTGCCAGCTCACCATCGGGGACATACGAGCAGTACTTC. Translating it yields CASSPSGTYEQYF. The complete variable domain, with remaining parts taken from reference TRBV18 and TRBJ2-7, reads NAGVMQNPRHLVRRRGQEARLRCSPMKGHSHVYWYRQLPEEGLKFMVYLQKENIIDESGMPKERFSAEFPKEGPSILRIQQVVRGDSAAYFCASSPSGTYEQYFGPGTRLTVT.

The V and J genes are TRBV27 and TRBJ2-5, with TRBD1 identical over 12 bases. The trim removed 6 bases at V and 5 bases at J, leaving 10 bases unmatched. The CDR3 runs to 16 residues. Germline CDR1 and CDR2: MNHEY and SMNVEV (reference sequence). As DNA, the CDR3 is TGTGCCAGCAGAAAAAGGGGACAGGGGGCTCTTGAGACCCAGTACTTC. It specifies CASRKRGQGALETQYF.

The chain carries TRBV10-3 and TRBJ2-1, with 16 bases identical to TRBD2. With V trimmed by 4 bases and J by 7 bases, 4 bases remained unmatched. Germline V gene data show CDR1 as ENHRY and CDR2 as SYGVKD. The CDR3 is 16 residues long. The CDR3: CAISGGLAGGPNEQFF. CDR3 sequence (DNA): TGTGCCATCAGTGGGGGACTAGCGGGAGGGCCGAATGAGCAGTTCTTC.

V and J are TRBV6-6 and TRBJ2-3; 9 nucleotides align to TRBD2. CDR1 is MNHNY and CDR2 is SVGAGI in the germline V gene (reference sequence). V trimming: 10 bases; J trimming: 4 bases; junction bases outside the gene matches: 6. The CDR3 extends over 13 amino acids. For the CDR3, the DNA is TGTGCCACCTTAGCGGGAGACGCAGATACGCAGTATTTT. Its protein is CATLAGDADTQYF.

The sample holds one count of this clone. V and J are TRBV29-1 and TRBJ2-1; 7 nucleotides align to TRBD1. The CDR3 is 10 residues long. The V and J ends lost 6 bases and 10 bases, in that order; junction bases with no gene match: 3. Looked up from germline, CDR1 is SQVTM and CDR2 is ANQGSEA. The CDR3 bases are TGCAGCGTAACAGGGGTCGAGCAGTTCTTC. Protein sequence: CSVTGVEQFF.

The chain links TRBV6-5 to TRBJ1-2; D possibly corresponds to TRBD1 (5 bases). The CDR3 loop spans 12 amino acids. Trimming stripped 10 bases from V and 8 bases from J, with 17 bases between. Germline CDR1 MNHEY, CDR2 SVGAGI. As DNA, the CDR3 is TGTGCCACCCGTTGGGGGGAGGGAGGCTACACCTTC. Protein: CATRWGEGGYTF.

Concerning this clone itself: One junction end disagrees with the germline gene, perhaps due to a read error. The V and J genes are TRBV7-2 and TRBJ1-2, with D possibly being TRBD1 (6 bases). The CDR3 has 14 amino acids. CDR1 is SGHTA and CDR2 is FQGNSA in the germline V gene. DNA for the CDR3: TGTGCCAGCAGCCCCCAGACAGGAAACTATGGCTACCCCTTC. Residues: CASSPQTGNYGYPF.

V is TRBV19 and J is TRBJ2-2; 9 bases map to TRBD2. In germline, CDR1 is LNHDA, CDR2 SQIVND (reference sequence). The CDR3 runs 15 residues. V lost 3 bases to trimming and J lost 3 bases; unmatched junction nucleotides: 2. The CDR3, as DNA: TGTGCCAGTAGTATTATAGCGGGAGACACCGGGGAGCTGTTTTTT. This gives the protein CASSIIAGDTGELFF. Based on the CDR3 plus reference TRBV19 and TRBJ2-2, the full variable domain is DGGITQSPKYLFRKEGQNVTLSCEQNLNHDAMYWYRQDPGQGLRLIYYSQIVNDFQKGDIAEGYSVSREKKESFPLTVTSAQKNPTAFYLCASSIIAGDTGELFFGEGSRLTVL.

This sequence joins TRBV4-1 and TRBJ2-1; no clear D. This CDR3 has 16 amino acids. Germline V gene sequence: CDR1 MGHRA, CDR2 YSYEKL. V lost 1 base and J 3 bases, leaving 13 bases between the germline ends. Written as DNA, the CDR3 is TGCGCCAGCAGCCAAGTCCGGTTAGTTCGCTACAATGAGCAGTTCTTC. It encodes CASSQVRLVRYNEQFF.

The gene calls are TRBV5-1 and TRBJ1-1; TRBD1 matches at 8 bases. Germline values: CDR1 SGHRS, CDR2 YFSETQ. The ends lost 7 bases at V and 0 bases at J; junction bases unmatched: 11. The CDR3 extends over 16 amino acids. The CDR3 sequence: CASGPDRGSMNTEAFF. The CDR3 nucleotides are TGCGCCAGCGGGCCCGACAGGGGATCTATGAACACTGAAGCTTTCTTT.

This chain uses TRBV29-1 with TRBJ1-1; D possibly corresponds to TRBD1 (5 bases). V lost 6 bases and J 0 bases, leaving 20 bases between the germline ends. The CDR3 contains 16 residues. The V gene's germline CDR1 is SQVTM and CDR2 ANQGSEA. CDR3 in amino acids: CSVFNLGLTMNTEAFF. As DNA, the CDR3 is TGCAGCGTGTTCAACTTGGGACTGACCATGAACACTGAAGCTTTCTTT.

The chain uses TRBV11-2 and TRBJ1-2; possibly TRBD1 for D (5 bases). Germline V gene data show CDR1 as SGHAT and CDR2 as FQNNGV. The CDR3 sequence is 14 residues long. V was trimmed by 0 bases and J by 5 bases, leaving 10 bases between them. Written as DNA, the CDR3 is TGTGCCAGCAGCTTAGACAGGGAGGGGTATGGCTACACCTTC. Protein: CASSLDREGYGYTF.

This rearrangement joins TRBV27 to TRBJ1-2; 8 bases are shared with TRBD1. The CDR3 covers 16 residues. Germline V gene sequence: CDR1 MNHEY, CDR2 SMNVEV (reference sequence). Trimming at V came to 3 bases and at J to 0 bases, leaving 6 bases not matched to a gene. The CDR3 DNA is TGTGCCAGCAGTTTCTCGTCGGGACAGGCTAACTATGGCTACACCTTC. It specifies CASSFSSGQANYGYTF.

The V gene is TRBV4-1, the J gene TRBJ1-5; D remains unclear. V lost 0 bases and J lost 5, with 14 bases in between. Germline V gives CDR1 MGHRA, CDR2 YSYEKL. CDR3 size: 16 residues. The CDR3 loop is CASSQDPLGRDQPQHF. The CDR3 DNA reads as TGCGCCAGCAGCCAAGATCCGCTAGGGAGGGATCAGCCCCAGCATTTT.

This rearrangement joins TRBV28 to TRBJ2-5; TRBD1 matches at 9 bases. The J call may be faulty, since TRBJ2-7 better matches the DNA end. Germline V gene data show CDR1 as MDHEN and CDR2 as SYDVKM. There are 16 residues in the CDR3. The CDR3 region is CASSQGAGQGAYEQYF. The CDR3 region has the DNA TGTGCCAGTTCCCAGGGTGCGGGACAGGGAGCCTACGAGCAGTACTTC.